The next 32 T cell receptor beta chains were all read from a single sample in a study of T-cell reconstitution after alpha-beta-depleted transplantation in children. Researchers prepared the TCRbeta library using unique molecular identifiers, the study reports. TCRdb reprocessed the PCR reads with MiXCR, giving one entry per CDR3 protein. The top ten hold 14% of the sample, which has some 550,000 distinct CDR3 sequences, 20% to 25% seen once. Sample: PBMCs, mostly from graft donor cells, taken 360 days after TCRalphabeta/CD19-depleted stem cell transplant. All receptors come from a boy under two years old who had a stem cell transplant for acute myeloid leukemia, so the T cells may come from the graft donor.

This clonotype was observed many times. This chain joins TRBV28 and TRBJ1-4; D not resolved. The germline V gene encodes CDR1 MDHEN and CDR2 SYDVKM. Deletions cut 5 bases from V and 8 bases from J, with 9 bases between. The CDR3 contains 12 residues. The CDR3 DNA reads TGTGCCAGCAGTCCAGGTGGCGAAAAACTGTTTTTT. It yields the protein CASSPGGEKLFF.

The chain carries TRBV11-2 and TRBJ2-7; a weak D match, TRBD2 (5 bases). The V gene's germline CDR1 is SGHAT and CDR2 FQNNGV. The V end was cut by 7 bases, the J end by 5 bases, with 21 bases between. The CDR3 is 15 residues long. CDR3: CASTSNPFEGNEQYF. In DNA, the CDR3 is TGTGCCAGCACCTCAAACCCGTTCGAGGGTAACGAGCAGTACTTC.

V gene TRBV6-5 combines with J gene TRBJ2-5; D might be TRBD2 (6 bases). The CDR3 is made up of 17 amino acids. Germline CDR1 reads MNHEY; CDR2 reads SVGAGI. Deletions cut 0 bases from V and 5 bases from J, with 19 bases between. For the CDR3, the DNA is TGTGCCAGCAGTTACTCGTATTTACTCGCGGGAAGGGAGACCCAGTACTTC. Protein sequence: CASSYSYLLAGRETQYF.

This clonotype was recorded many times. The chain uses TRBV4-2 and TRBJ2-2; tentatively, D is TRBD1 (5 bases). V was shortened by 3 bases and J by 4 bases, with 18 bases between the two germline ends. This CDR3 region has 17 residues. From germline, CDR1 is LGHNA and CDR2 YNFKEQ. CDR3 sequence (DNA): TGTGCCAGCAGCCAGGCTTGGGAAGGCAGGGCCACCGGGGAGCTGTTTTTT. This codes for CASSQAWEGRATGELFF.

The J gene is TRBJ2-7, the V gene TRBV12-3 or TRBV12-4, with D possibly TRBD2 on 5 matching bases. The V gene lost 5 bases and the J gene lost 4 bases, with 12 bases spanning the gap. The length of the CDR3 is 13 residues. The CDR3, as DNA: TGTGCCAGCAGTCCCCCCCGGGGATACGAGCAGTACTTC. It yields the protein CASSPPRGYEQYF.

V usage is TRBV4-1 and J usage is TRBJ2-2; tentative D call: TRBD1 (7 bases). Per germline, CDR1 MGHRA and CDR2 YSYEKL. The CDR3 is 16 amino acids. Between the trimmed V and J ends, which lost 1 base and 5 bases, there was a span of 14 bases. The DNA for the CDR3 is TGCGCCAGCAGCCAAGGGGTCAGGGGGAGGACCGGGGAGCTGTTTTTT. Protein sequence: CASSQGVRGRTGELFF.

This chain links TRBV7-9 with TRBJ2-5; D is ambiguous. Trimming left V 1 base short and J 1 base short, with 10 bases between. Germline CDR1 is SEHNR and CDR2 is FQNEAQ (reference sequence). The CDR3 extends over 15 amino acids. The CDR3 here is CASSLGETSQETQYF. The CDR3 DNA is TGTGCCAGCAGCTTAGGAGAGACATCCCAAGAGACCCAGTACTTC.

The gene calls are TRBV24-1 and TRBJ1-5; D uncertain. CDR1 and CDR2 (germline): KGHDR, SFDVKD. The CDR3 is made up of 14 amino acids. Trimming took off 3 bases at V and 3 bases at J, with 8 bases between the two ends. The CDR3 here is CATSDMQTNQPQHF. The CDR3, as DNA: TGTGCCACCAGTGATATGCAGACCAATCAGCCCCAGCATTTT.

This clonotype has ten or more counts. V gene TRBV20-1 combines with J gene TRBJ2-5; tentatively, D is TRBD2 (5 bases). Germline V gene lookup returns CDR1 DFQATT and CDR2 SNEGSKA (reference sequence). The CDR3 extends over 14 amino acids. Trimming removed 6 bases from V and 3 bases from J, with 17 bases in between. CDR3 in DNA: TGCAGTGCCCGCACAACTAGGTCCGAAGAGACCCAGTACTTC. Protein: CSARTTRSEETQYF.

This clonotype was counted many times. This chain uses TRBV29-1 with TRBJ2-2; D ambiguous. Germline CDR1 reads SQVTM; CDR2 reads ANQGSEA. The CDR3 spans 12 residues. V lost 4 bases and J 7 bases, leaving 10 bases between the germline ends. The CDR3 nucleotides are TGCAGCGTTGTCAGCGAGAGCGGGGAGCTGTTTTTT. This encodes CSVVSESGELFF.

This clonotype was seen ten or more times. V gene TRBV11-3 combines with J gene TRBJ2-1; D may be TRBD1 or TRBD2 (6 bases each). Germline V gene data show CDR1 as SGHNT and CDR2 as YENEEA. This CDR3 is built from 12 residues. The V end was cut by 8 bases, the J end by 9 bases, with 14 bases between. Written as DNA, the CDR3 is TGTGCCAGCGGGTTCAGGGGAGGTGAGCAGTTCTTC. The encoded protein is CASGFRGGEQFF.

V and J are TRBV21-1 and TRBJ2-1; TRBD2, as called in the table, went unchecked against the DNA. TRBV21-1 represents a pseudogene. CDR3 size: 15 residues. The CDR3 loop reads CASSKRQRGSREQFF. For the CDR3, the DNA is TGTGCCAGCAGCAAAAGGCAGCGGGGTTCGCGGGAGCAGTTCTTC.

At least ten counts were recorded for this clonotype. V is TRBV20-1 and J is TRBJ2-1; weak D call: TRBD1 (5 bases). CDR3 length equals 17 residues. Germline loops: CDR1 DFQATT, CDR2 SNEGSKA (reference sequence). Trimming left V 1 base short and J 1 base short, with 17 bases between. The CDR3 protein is CSARVGVRAQSYNEQFF. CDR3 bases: TGCAGTGCTAGAGTTGGTGTCAGGGCTCAGTCCTACAATGAGCAGTTCTTC.

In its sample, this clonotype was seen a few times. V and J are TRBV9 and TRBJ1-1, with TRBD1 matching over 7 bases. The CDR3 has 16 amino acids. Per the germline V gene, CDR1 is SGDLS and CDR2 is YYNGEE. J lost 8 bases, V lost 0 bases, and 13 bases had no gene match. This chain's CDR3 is CASSVEGGQSQKEAFF. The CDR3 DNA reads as TGTGCCAGCAGCGTAGAGGGGGGACAGTCCCAGAAGGAAGCTTTCTTT.

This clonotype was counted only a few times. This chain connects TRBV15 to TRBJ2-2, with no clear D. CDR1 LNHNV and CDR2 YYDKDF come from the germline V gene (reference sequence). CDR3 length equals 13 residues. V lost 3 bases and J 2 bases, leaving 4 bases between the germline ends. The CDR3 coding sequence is TGTGCCACCAGCAGGATAAACACCGGGGAGCTGTTTTTT. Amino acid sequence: CATSRINTGELFF.

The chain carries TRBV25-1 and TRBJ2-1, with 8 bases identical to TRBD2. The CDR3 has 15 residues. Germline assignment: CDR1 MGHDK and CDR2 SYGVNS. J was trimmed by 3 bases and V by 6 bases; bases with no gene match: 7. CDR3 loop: CASSRRGGLYNEQFF. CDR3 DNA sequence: TGTGCCAGCAGCAGACGGGGGGGCCTCTACAATGAGCAGTTCTTC.

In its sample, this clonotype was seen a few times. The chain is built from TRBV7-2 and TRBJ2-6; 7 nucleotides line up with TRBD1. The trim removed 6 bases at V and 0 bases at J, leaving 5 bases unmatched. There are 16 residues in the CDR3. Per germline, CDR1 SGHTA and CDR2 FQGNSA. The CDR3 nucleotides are TGTGCCAGCAGGGGGACAGTCAACTCTGGGGCCAACGTCCTGACTTTC. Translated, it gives CASRGTVNSGANVLTF.

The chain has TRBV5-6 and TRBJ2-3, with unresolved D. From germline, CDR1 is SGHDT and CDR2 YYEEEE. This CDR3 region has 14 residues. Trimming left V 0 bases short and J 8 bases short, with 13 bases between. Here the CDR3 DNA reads TGTGCCAGCAGCTTGGTAGTAGGACGGGTTACGCAGTATTTT. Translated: CASSLVVGRVTQYF.

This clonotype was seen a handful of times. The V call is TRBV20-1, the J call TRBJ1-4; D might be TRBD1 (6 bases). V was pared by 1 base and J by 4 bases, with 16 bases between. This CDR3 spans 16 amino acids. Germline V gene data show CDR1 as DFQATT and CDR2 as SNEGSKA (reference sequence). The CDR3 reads CSARAPIQGLNEKLFF. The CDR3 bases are TGCAGTGCTAGAGCACCTATACAGGGACTTAATGAAAAACTGTTTTTT.

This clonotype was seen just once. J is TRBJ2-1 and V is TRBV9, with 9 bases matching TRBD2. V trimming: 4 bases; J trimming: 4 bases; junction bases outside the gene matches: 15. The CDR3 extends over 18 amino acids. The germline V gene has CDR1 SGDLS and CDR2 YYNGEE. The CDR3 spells CASSPRFEAGGKYNEQFF. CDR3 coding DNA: TGTGCCAGCAGCCCCAGATTTGAAGCGGGGGGAAAATACAATGAGCAGTTCTTC. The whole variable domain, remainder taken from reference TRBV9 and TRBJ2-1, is DSGVTQTPKHLITATGQRVTLRCSPRSGDLSVYWYQQSLDQGLQFLIQYYNGEERAKGNILERFSAQQFPDLHSELNLSSLELGDSALYFCASSPRFEAGGKYNEQFFGPGTRLTVL.

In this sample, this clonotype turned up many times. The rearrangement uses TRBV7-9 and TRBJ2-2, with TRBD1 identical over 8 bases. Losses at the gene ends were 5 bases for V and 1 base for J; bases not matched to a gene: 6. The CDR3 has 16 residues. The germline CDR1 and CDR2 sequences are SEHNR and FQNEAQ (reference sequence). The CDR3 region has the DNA TGTGCCAGCAGCGGCCCCAGGGGGCAGAACACCGGGGAGCTGTTTTTT. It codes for CASSGPRGQNTGELFF.

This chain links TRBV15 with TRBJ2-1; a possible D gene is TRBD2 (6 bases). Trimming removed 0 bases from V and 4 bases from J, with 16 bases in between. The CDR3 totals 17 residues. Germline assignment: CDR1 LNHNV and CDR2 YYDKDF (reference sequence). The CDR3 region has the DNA TGTGCCACCAGCAGAGACCCGCCGGGGGTGATTTACAATGAGCAGTTCTTC. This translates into CATSRDPPGVIYNEQFF.

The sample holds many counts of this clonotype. CDR3 in amino acids: CASSQVRVSFRNIYEQYF. CDR3 in DNA: TGTGCCAGCAGCCAAGTCCGGGTGTCCTTCCGGAATATTTACGAGCAGTACTTC. The chain combines TRBV14 with TRBJ2-7; D remains ambiguous. CDR3 length equals 18 residues. The V and J ends lost 1 base and 4 bases respectively, with 23 bases between them. Germline loops: CDR1 SGHDN, CDR2 FVKESK.

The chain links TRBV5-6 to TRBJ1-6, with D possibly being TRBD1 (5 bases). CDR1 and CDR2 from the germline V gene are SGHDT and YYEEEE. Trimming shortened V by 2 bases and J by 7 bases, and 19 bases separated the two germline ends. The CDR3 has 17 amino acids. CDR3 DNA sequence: TGTGCCAGCAGCTTTGGTTCCGGTTTCGAGGGGAATTCACCCCTCCACTTT. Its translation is CASSFGSGFEGNSPLHF.

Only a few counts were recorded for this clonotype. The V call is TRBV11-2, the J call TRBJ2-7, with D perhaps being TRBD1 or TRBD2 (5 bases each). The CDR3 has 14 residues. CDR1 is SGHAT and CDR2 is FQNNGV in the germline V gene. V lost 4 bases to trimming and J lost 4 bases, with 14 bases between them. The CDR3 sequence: CASSSRDGRYEQYV. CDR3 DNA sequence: TGTGCCAGCAGCTCTAGGGACGGACGATACGAGCAGTACGTC.

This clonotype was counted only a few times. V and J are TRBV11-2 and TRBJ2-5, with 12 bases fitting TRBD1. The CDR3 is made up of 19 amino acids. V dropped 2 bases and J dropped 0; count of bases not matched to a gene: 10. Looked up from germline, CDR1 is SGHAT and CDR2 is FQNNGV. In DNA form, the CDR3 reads TGTGCCAGCAGCTTACGGACCGGGACAGGGGGCTCCAACCAAGAGACCCAGTACTTC. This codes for CASSLRTGTGGSNQETQYF.

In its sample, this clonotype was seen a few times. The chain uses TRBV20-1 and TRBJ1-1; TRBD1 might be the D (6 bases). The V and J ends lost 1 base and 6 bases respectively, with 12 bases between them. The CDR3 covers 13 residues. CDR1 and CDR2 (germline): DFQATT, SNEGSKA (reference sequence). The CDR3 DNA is TGCAGTGCTAGAGCAGCAGGGGTCCCTGAAGCTTTCTTT. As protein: CSARAAGVPEAFF.

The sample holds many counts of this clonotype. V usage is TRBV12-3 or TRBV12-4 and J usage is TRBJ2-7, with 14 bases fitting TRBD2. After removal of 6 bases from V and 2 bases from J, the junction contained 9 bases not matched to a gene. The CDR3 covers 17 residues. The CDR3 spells CASSRGLAGGSTYEQYF. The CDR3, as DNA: TGTGCCAGCAGCCGAGGACTAGCGGGGGGAAGTACCTACGAGCAGTACTTC.

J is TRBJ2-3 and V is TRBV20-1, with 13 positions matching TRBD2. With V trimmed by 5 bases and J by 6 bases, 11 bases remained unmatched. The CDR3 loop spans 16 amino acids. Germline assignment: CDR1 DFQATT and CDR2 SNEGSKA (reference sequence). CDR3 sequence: CSAGTSGGAFLDTQYF. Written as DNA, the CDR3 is TGCAGTGCTGGTACTAGCGGGGGGGCGTTTTTGGATACGCAGTATTTT.

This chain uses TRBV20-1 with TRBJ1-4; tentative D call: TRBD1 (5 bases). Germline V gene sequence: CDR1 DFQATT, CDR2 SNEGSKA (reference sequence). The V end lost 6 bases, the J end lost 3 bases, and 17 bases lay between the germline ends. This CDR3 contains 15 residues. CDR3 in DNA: TGCAGTGCCGGTGGGACGGGGTGGCCTAATGAAAAACTGTTTTTT. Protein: CSAGGTGWPNEKLFF.

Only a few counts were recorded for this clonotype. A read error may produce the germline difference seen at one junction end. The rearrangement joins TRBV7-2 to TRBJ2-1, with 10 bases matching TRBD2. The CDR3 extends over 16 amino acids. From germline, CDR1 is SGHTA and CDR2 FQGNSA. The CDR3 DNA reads TGTGCCAGCAGCGCACAGCGGTACCTAGCGGGGGAGGCGCAAGCCTTC. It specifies CASSAQRYLAGEAQAF. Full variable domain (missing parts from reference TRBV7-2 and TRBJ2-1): GAGVSQSPSNKVTEKGKDVELRCDPISGHTALYWYRQSLGQGLEFLIYFQGNSAPDKSGLPSDRFSAERTGGSVSTLTIQRTQQEDSAVYLCASSAQRYLAGEAQAFGPGTRLTVL.

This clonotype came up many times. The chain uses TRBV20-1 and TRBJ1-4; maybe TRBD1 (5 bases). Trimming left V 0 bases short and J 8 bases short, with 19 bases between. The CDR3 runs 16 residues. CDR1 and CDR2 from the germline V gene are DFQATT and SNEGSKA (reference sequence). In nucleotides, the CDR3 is TGCAGTGCTAGAGACACCTCAGGCCCCGGGGGGGAAAAACTGTTTTTT. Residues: CSARDTSGPGGEKLFF.